The present entry profiles one T cell receptor (beta chain) with its context. The table came from immunoSEQ multiplex PCR; TCRdb's copy has only in-frame clones and leaves some out. The data contain roughly 180,000 clones, 92% of them seen just once; the ten biggest clones take up 1.5% to 2.5%. This specimen belongs to a study of T cell responses to AZD1222 COVID-19 vaccine. The source of this sequence is an adult who received the AZD1222 COVID-19 vaccine. Sequenced here: peripheral blood, sampled 28 days after the second AZD1222 dose.

The CDR3 DNA reads as TGTGCCAGCAGTTACCTCACAGGGACCACTGAAGCTTTCTTT. Translated: CASSYLTGTTEAFF. The chain couples TRBV6-5 to TRBJ1-1, with D possibly being TRBD1 (6 bases). This CDR3 is 14 amino acids long. Trimming removed 2 bases from V and 4 bases from J, with 11 bases in between. Germline loops: CDR1 MNHEY, CDR2 SVGAGI.